The rows below give T cell receptor beta chains drawn from one sample of a study of Ad26.COV2.S vaccination and SARS-CoV-2 variants. Repertoires were generated with immunoSEQ multiplex PCR, while TCRdb's copy carries only in-frame clones and drops some. The sample lists hundreds of thousands of clones, about 90% occurring once. The material was peripheral blood, obtained in a trial of Ad26.COV2.S vaccine versus placebo. The receptor set was obtained from a person between 18 and 60 years old who received the Ad26.COV2.S COVID-19 vaccine or a placebo. The conserved cysteine and the conserved F or W are not part of the CDR3 here.

v_call	cdr3_length	cdr3_aa
TRBV6-2/TRBV6-3	15	ASSGQGLSSGANVLT
TRBV7-8	13	ASSELPDGTYEQY
TRBV12-5	13	ASGLDRVSGNTIY
TRBV7-9	17	ASSLRRLAGGLIPETQY
TRBV5-6	13	ASSFEDPLYNEQF
TRBV4-1	16	ASSLRARQGEWSDTQY
TRBV10-1	11	ASREGQGTEAF
TRBV28	13	ASSPHDRVNQPQH
TRBV6-5	13	ASSLSGDAANEQF
TRBV27	13	ASSYDSGSGNEQF
TRBV10-3	16	AISETRGSGGSTDTQY
TRBV7-2	15	ASSSPPGQGAHTEAF
TRBV27	12	ASSLWAGGTEAF
TRBV5-6	13	ASSLDRGLGGELF
TRBV19	13	ASSLQTSGANVLT
TRBV2	12	ASLGDRAIYEQY